One TCR beta chain is described in this entry. It was within 2 weeks before study entry that exposed participants met a COVID-19 case. The entry originates in a study of blood T cell repertoires in COVID-19. Study as a whole: Sites in the United States, Italy and Spain provided acute and convalescent COVID-19 samples.

The CDR3 consists of 16 residues. Looked up from germline, CDR1 is SGDLS and CDR2 is YYNGEE. V trimming: 1 base; J trimming: 4 bases; junction bases outside the gene matches: 7. The data were produced by immunoSEQ multiplex PCR, yet TCRdb's version contains in-frame clones alone and is incomplete. The sample comprises 140,000 to 150,000 clones, 84% of which are singletons, and roughly 5.5% rests with the top ten. Sequenced input: PBMCs or T cells enriched from blood (not recorded which). J is TRBJ2-1 and V is TRBV9, with 8 bases identical to TRBD1. This clonotype originated in a woman in her 50s who had been exposed to COVID-19. The CDR3, as DNA: TGTGCCAGCAGCGTAACGGGACAGGTAATATACAATGAGCAGTTCTTC. It encodes CASSVTGQVIYNEQFF. The whole variable domain, filled in from reference TRBV9 and TRBJ2-1, reads DSGVTQTPKHLITATGQRVTLRCSPRSGDLSVYWYQQSLDQGLQFLIQYYNGEERAKGNILERFSAQQFPDLHSELNLSSLELGDSALYFCASSVTGQVIYNEQFFGPGTRLTVL.